The sequence of this T cell receptor (beta chain) was determined in a study of blood T cell repertoires in COVID-19. Turning to the study itself: Acute and convalescent COVID-19 specimens originated in the United States, Italy and Spain. PBMCs, B-cell-depleted T cells, or T cells were the source of the cDNA or gDNA that made up the material.

In germline, CDR1 is SGHDN, CDR2 FVKESK. CDR3 length equals 13 residues. Trimming cost V 2 bases and J 10 bases, with 12 bases left between them. Sequenced by immunoSEQ multiplex PCR; TCRdb stores in-frame clones only, minus some. The data show tens of thousands of clones, 85% seen once. V is TRBV14 and J is TRBJ2-1; D call uncertain. The clonotype was recovered from a man aged 60 to 75 with acute or convalescent COVID-19. Sequencing was carried out using peripheral blood. The CDR3 DNA reads TGTGCCAGCAGCCAATTAAGCCTCGGGGAGCAGTTCTTC. It yields the protein CASSQLSLGEQFF.